This TCR beta chain comes out of a study of control samples from healthy donors and cancer patients. The data were produced by immunoSEQ multiplex PCR, yet TCRdb's version contains in-frame clones alone and is incomplete. This table has about 86,000 clones, approximately 95% appearing once. The CDR3 runs to 15 residues. The V end was cut by 0 bases, the J end by 0 bases, with 8 bases between. CDR1 SGHVS and CDR2 FQNEAQ come from the germline V gene. Sequenced material: blood. The V and J genes are TRBV7-8 and TRBJ1-1; D not resolved. The sequence was obtained from a woman aged 30 to 39 in good health. CDR3 nucleotide sequence: TGTGCCAGCAGCTTAGCGGAGGAGATGAACACTGAAGCTTTCTTT. Encoded protein: CASSLAEEMNTEAFF.